This entry is about one T cell receptor (beta chain). Antigen specificity is unknown. Documented treatment: roughly 10-day PBMC culture with coronavirus spike peptide pools or control peptides (ViraFEST assay). This sample is part of a study of vaccination and CD4 T cells after COVID-19. This CDR3 has 14 residues. CDR1 SGHTA and CDR2 FQGTGA come from the germline V gene. V was pared by 3 bases and J by 3 bases, with 9 bases between. The Oncomine TCR Beta short-read assay was applied to DNA of cultured CD4+ T cells. In TCRdb, the PCR reads were re-called with MiXCR into one record per CDR3 protein. The data show about 7,300 distinct CDR3 sequences, around 60% seen once.

The sequence was collected from a human donor with COVID-19. The sequences come from cultured CD4+ T cells from blood, collected after SARS-CoV-2 vaccination. V and J are TRBV7-3 and TRBJ2-1; unclear D gene. CDR3 residues: CASSFSGIYNEQFF. The CDR3 region has the DNA TGTGCCAGCAGCTTTTCAGGAATCTACAATGAGCAGTTCTTC.